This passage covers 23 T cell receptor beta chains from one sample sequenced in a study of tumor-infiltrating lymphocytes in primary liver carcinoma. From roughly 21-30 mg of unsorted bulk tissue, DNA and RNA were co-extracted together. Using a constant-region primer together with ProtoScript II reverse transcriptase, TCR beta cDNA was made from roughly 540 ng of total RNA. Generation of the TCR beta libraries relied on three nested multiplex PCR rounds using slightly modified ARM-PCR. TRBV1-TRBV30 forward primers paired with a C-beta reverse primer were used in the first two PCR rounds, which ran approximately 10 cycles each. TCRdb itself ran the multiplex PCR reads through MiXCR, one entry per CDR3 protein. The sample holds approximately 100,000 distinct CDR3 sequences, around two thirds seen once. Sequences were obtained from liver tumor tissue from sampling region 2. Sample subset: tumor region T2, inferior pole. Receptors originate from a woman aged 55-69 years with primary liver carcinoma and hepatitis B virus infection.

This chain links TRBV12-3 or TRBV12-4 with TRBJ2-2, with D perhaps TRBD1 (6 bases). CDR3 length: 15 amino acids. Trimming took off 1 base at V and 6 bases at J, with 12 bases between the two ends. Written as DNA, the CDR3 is TGTGCCAGCAGTTTAGGACAGGCGATGTCCGGGGAGCTGTTTTTT. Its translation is CASSLGQAMSGELFF.

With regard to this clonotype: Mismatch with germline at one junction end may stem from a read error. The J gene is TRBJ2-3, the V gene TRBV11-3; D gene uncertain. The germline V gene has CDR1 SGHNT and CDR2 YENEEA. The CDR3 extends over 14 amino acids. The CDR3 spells CASSLDLSSFTPFF. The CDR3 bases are TGTGCCAGCAGCTTAGATCTGTCCAGTTTCACTCCCTTTTTC.

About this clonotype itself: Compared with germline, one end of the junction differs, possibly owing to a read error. The CDR3 reads CASNLEAQWNGPQHF. CDR3 coding DNA: TGTGCCAGCAACTTAGAAGCCCAGTGGAATGGGCCCCAGCATTTT. The V call is TRBV11-2, the J call TRBJ1-5; no clear D gene. The CDR3 totals 15 residues. CDR1 is SGHAT and CDR2 is FQNNGV in the germline V gene.

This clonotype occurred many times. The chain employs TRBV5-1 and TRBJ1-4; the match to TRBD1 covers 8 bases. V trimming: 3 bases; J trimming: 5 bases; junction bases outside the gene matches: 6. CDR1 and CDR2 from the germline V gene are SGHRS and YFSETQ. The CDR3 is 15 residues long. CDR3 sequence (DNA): TGCGCCAGCAGCTCGTCCGGGACAGGCAATGAAAAACTGTTTTTT. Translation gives CASSSSGTGNEKLFF.

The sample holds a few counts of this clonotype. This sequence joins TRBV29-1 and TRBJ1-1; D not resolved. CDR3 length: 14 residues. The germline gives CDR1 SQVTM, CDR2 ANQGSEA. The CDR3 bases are TGCAACTTTGAAATCCCCCCGGTTAGCACTGAAGCTTTCTTT. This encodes CNFEIPPVSTEAFF.

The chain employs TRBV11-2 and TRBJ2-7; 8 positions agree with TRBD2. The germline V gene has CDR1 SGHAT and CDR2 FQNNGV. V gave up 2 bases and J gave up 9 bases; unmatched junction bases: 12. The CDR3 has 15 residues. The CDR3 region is CASSLCAGGGCGQYF. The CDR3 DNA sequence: TGTGCCAGCAGCTTATGTGCGGGGGGTGGCTGCGGGCAGTACTTC.

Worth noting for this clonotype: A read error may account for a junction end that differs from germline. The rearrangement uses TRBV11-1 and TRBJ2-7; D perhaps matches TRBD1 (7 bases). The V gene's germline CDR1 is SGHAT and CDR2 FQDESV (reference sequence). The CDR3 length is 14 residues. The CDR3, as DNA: TGTGACAGCAGCCGGACAGGAGGGTCCTACGAGCAGTGTTTC. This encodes CDSSRTGGSYEQCF.

CDR3 in DNA: TGTGCCAGCAGCTCGACTAGCGGAGGGCAATACAATGAGCAGTTCTTC. Amino acid sequence: CASSSTSGGQYNEQFF. This chain uses TRBV11-3 with TRBJ2-1, with 9 bases aligning to TRBD2. Germline assignment: CDR1 SGHNT and CDR2 YENEEA. Losses at the gene ends were 4 bases for V and 4 bases for J; bases not matched to a gene: 8. This CDR3 comprises 16 residues.

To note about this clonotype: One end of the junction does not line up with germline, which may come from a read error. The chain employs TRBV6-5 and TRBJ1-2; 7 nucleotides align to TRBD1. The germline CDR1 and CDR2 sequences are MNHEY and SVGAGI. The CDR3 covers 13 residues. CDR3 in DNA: TGTGCCAGCAGTTACGTGAGGGGGCTTGGCTGCACCTTC. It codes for CASSYVRGLGCTF.

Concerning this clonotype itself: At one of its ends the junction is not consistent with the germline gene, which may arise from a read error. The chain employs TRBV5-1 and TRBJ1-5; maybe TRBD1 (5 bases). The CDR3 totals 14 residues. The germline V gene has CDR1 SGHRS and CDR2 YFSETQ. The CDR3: CASSPGGGGHPQHF. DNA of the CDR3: TGCGCCAGCAGCCCCGGCGGGGGAGGGCATCCCCAACATTTT.

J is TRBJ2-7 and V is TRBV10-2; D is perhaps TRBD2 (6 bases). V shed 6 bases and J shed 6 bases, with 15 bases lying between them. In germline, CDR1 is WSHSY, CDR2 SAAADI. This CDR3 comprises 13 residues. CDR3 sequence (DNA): TGCGCCAGCAGAGTAGCGGCTAAGCGCGAGCAGTACTTC. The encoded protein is CASRVAAKREQYF.

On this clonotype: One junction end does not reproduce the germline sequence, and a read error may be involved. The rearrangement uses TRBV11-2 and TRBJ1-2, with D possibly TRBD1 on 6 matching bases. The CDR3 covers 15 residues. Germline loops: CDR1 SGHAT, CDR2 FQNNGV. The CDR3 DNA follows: TGTGCCAGCAGCTTGACAATACAGGGTGATGGTGGCTACGCCTTC. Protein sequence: CASSLTIQGDGGYAF.

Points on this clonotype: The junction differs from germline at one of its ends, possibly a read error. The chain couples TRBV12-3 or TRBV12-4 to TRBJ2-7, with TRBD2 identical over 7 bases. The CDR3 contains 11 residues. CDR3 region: CTSSLGREHYF. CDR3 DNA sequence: TGTACCAGCAGTTTAGGGCGGGAGCATTACTTC.

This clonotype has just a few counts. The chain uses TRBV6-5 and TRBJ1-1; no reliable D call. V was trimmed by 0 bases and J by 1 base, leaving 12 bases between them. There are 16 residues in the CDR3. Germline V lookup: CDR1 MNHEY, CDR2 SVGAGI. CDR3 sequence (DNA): TGTGCCAGCAGTTACTCGAGTGGGTGGGAGAACACTGAAGCTTTCTTT. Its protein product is CASSYSSGWENTEAFF.

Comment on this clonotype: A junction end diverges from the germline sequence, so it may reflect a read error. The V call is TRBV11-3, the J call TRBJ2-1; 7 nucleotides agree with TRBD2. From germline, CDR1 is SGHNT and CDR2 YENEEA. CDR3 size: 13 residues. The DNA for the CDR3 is TGTGTCAGCAGTGCCGGGGACTACAATGGGCAGTTCTTC. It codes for CVSSAGDYNGQFF.

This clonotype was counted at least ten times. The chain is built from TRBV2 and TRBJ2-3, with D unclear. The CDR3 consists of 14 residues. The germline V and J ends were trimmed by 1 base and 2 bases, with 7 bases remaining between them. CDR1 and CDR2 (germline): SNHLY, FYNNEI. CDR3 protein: CASSEGGLTDTQYF. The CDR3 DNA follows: TGTGCCAGCAGTGAAGGTGGGCTCACAGATACGCAGTATTTT.

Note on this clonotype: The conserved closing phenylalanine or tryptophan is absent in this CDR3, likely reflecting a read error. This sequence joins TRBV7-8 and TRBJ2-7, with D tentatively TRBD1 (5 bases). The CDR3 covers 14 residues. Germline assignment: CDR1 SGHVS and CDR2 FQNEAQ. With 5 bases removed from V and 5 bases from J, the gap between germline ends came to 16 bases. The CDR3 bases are TGTGCCAGCAGCCAGGACAATACGAATAACGAGCAGTACTTA. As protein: CASSQDNTNNEQYL.

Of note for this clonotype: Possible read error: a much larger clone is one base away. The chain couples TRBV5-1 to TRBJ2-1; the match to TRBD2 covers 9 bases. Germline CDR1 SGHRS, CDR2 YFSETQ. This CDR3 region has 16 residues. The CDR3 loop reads CATSLSSGTSYNEQFF. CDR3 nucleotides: TGCGCCACCAGCCTCTCTAGCGGGACCTCCTACAATGAGCAGTTCTTC.

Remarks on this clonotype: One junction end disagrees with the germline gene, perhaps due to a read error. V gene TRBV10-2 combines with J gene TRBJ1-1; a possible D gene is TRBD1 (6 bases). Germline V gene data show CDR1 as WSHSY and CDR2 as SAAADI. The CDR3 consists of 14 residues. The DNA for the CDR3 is TGCGTCAGCAGGGCGGGGACAAGAAACACTGGAGCTTTCTTT. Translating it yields CVSRAGTRNTGAFF.

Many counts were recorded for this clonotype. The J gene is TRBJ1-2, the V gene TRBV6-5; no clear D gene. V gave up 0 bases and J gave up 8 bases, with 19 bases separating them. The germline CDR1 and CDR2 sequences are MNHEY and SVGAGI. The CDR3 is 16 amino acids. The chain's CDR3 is CASSYSTSGEVGGYTF. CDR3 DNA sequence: TGTGCCAGCAGTTACTCGACGAGCGGGGAGGTCGGCGGCTACACCTTC.

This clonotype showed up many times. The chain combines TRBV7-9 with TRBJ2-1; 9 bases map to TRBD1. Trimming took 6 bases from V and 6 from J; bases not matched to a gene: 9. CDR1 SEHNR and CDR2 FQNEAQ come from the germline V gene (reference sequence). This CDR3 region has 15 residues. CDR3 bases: TGTGCCAGCAGTTCACGACAGGGGGTCATCAATGAGCAGTTCTTC. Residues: CASSSRQGVINEQFF.

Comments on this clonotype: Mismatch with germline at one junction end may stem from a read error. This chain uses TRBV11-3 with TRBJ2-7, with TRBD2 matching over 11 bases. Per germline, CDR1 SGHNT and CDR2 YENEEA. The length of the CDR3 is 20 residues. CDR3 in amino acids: CASTLETSGRHLRTTHEQYF. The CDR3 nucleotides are TGTGCCAGCACCTTAGAAACTAGCGGGAGACATCTTCGGACAACCCACGAGCAGTACTTC.

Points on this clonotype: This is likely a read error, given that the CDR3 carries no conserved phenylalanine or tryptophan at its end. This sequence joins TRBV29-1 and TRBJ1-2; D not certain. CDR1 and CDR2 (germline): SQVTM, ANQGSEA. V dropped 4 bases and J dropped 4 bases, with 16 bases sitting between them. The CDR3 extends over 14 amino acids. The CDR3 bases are TGCAGCGTTGGAACCTGTGACGGTTCCTATGGCTACACCATC. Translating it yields CSVGTCDGSYGYTI.